This T cell receptor (beta chain) is from a study of control samples from healthy donors and cancer patients. Some clones are missing from TCRdb's copy, which holds only in-frame ones; the method was immunoSEQ multiplex PCR. The data hold about 150,000 clones, with roughly 93% observed a single time. This clone was detected only once. The sequence was obtained from a young man in good health. Sequencing was carried out using blood.

Here the CDR3 reads CASSKEWGMNTGELFF. CDR3 sequence (DNA): TGTGCCAGCAGCAAAGAATGGGGGATGAACACCGGGGAGCTGTTTTTT. This chain links TRBV21-1 with TRBJ2-2. TRBV21-1 is a documented pseudogene. There are 16 residues in the CDR3.